Following are 29 T cell receptor beta chains from one sample sequenced in a study of T-cell memory formation after mild COVID-19. One entry per CDR3 protein, called by TCRdb with MiXCR from the 5' RACE reads. The sample carries about 140,000 distinct CDR3 sequences, about 15% recorded once. The source material was PBMCs or a T cell subset sorted from them (not recorded which). These receptors all stem from an adult woman who had mild COVID-19 (a few samples of this study predate the infection). Cell type and time point are not known.

V usage is TRBV5-6 and J usage is TRBJ1-2, with TRBD1 as a possible D gene (5 bases). The CDR3 covers 15 residues. V was pared by 2 bases and J by 3 bases, with 14 bases between. The germline V gene encodes CDR1 SGHDT and CDR2 YYEEEE. The CDR3 region is CASSFGAGNDYGYTF. DNA for the CDR3: TGTGCCAGCAGCTTTGGGGCGGGGAACGACTATGGCTACACCTTC. The full variable domain, with the rest looked up from reference TRBV5-6 and TRBJ1-2, is DAGVTQSPTHLIKTRGQQVTLRCSPKSGHDTVSWYQQALGQGPQFIFQYYEEEERQRGNFPDRFSGHQFPNYSSELNVNALLLGDSALYLCASSFGAGNDYGYTFGSGTRLTVV.

This clonotype occurred a few times. Here the CDR3 DNA reads TGTGCCAGCAGTCCCGAGGGCGCATCAGATACGCAGTATTTT. This sequence encodes CASSPEGASDTQYF. The V gene is TRBV5-5, the J gene TRBJ2-3; a weak D match, TRBD2 (5 bases). This CDR3 comprises 14 residues. Germline loops: CDR1 SGHKS, CDR2 YYEKEE (reference sequence). V was trimmed by 5 bases and J by 4 bases, leaving 14 bases between them.

The chain is built from TRBV11-2 and TRBJ1-1; 12 positions match TRBD1. This CDR3 comprises 17 residues. Germline V lookup: CDR1 SGHAT, CDR2 FQNNGV. V gave up 1 base and J gave up 4 bases; unmatched junction bases: 7. CDR3 sequence: CASSLVLGQGASTEAFF. For the CDR3, the DNA is TGTGCCAGCAGCTTAGTTCTGGGACAGGGGGCTTCCACTGAAGCTTTCTTT.

V usage is TRBV7-2 and J usage is TRBJ2-1; D is tentatively TRBD1 or TRBD2 (7 bases each). The CDR3 contains 14 residues. Trimming took off 2 bases at V and 6 bases at J, with 11 bases between the two ends. Germline V gene lookup returns CDR1 SGHTA and CDR2 FQGNSA. The CDR3 protein is CASSLPGGANEQFF. The CDR3 DNA sequence: TGTGCCAGCAGCTTACCAGGGGGGGCCAATGAGCAGTTCTTC.

Only a few counts were recorded for this clonotype. The chain combines TRBV9 with TRBJ2-7; D is unclear. Deletions cut 4 bases from V and 2 bases from J, with 10 bases between. The CDR3 is 13 amino acids. Germline CDR1 reads SGDLS; CDR2 reads YYNGEE. For the CDR3, the DNA is TGTGCCAGCAGCAACGACGGCCCCTACGAGCAGTACTTC. Its translation: CASSNDGPYEQYF.

This clonotype was counted only a few times. The chain uses TRBV5-5 and TRBJ2-7; D unresolved. The CDR3 loop spans 15 amino acids. Trimming shortened V by 1 base and J by 5 bases, and 16 bases separated the two germline ends. Germline loops: CDR1 SGHKS, CDR2 YYEKEE (reference sequence). The CDR3 DNA reads TGTGCCAGCAGCTTGCTCTACCCCACGAGGAACGAGCAGTACTTC. Amino acids: CASSLLYPTRNEQYF.

Remarks on this clonotype: One end of the junction is discordant with germline, which a read error may explain. This rearrangement joins TRBV11-2 to TRBJ2-7, with TRBD2 matching 13 bases. CDR3 length: 17 amino acids. CDR1 SGHAT and CDR2 FQNNGV come from the germline V gene. CDR3 residues: CASSLQLAGGRSYEQYF. The CDR3, as DNA: TGTGCAAGCAGCTTACAACTAGCGGGGGGGAGGTCCTACGAGCAGTACTTC.

V is TRBV30 and J is TRBJ2-7; TRBD1 matches 10 bases. The CDR3 contains 13 residues. The V segment lost 3 bases and the J segment 7 bases; nucleotides outside the gene matches: 6. CDR1 GTSNPN and CDR2 SVGIG come from the germline V gene (reference sequence). The CDR3 coding sequence is TGTGCCTGGAGGGGACAGGGGTTTGGTGAGCAGTACTTC. This translates into CAWRGQGFGEQYF.

This clonotype was seen many times. The chain carries TRBV4-3 and TRBJ2-5; 8 positions agree with TRBD2. The germline V gene encodes CDR1 LGHNA and CDR2 YSLEER. This CDR3 is built from 14 residues. Losses at the gene ends were 1 base for V and 5 bases for J; bases not matched to a gene: 3. For the CDR3, the DNA is TGCGCCAGCAGCCAAGCGGGCGGGAGGGAGACCCAGTACTTC. It specifies CASSQAGGRETQYF.

V gene TRBV20-1 combines with J gene TRBJ2-7; 12 positions match TRBD2. CDR1 is DFQATT, CDR2 SNEGSKA, per germline (reference sequence). This CDR3 has 15 residues. Trimming cost V 5 bases and J 8 bases; bases outside gene matches: 13. In DNA form, the CDR3 reads TGCAGTGCTTCCGACTCGACTAGCGGGAGAAGCCAGCAGTACTTC. Protein: CSASDSTSGRSQQYF.

The chain has TRBV12-3 or TRBV12-4 and TRBJ2-2; D possibly corresponds to TRBD1 (5 bases). The V end was cut by 4 bases, the J end by 0 bases, with 12 bases between. The CDR3 is made up of 16 amino acids. CDR3 bases: TGTGCCAGCAGTTCGTACGACAGATCGAACACCGGGGAGCTGTTTTTT. Amino acids: CASSSYDRSNTGELFF.

The chain carries TRBV3-1 and TRBJ2-1, with 8 bases fitting TRBD2. V shed 0 bases and J 3 bases; nucleotides not matched to a gene: 13. The length of the CDR3 is 19 residues. Per the germline V gene, CDR1 is LGHDT and CDR2 is YNNKEL (reference sequence). CDR3 coding DNA: TGTGCCAGCAGCCAAGATCGGTTTCGCGGGGGGTCCCTCTACAATGAGCAGTTCTTC. Translated: CASSQDRFRGGSLYNEQFF.

This clonotype was detected only a few times. This chain joins TRBV24-1 and TRBJ2-5; 10 nucleotides match TRBD1. Germline loops: CDR1 KGHDR, CDR2 SFDVKD. V was pared by 5 bases and J by 5 bases, with 4 bases of the junction left unmatched. This CDR3 is 14 amino acids long. CDR3 in amino acids: CATSGTGGMETQYF. CDR3 DNA: TGTGCCACCAGTGGGACAGGGGGTATGGAGACCCAGTACTTC.

In nucleotides, the CDR3 is TGTGCCAGCAGTGGGGAGGGGGTGGATGGTCACGGGACCCAGTACTTC. Its protein is CASSGEGVDGHGTQYF. This chain links TRBV25-1 with TRBJ2-5; the D gene is possibly TRBD2 (7 bases). Trimming shortened V by 4 bases and J by 7 bases, and 22 bases separated the two germline ends. CDR1 is MGHDK, CDR2 SYGVNS, per germline. This CDR3 region has 16 residues. The full variable domain, rest sourced from reference TRBV25-1 and TRBJ2-5, is EADIYQTPRYLVIGTGKKITLECSQTMGHDKMYWYQQDPGMELHLIHYSYGVNSTEKGDLSSESTVSRIRTEHFPLTLESARPSHTSQYLCASSGEGVDGHGTQYFGPGTRLLVL.

This clonotype appeared a few times. The chain combines TRBV19 with TRBJ2-1; TRBD1 agrees at 8 bases. CDR1 LNHDA and CDR2 SQIVND come from the germline V gene (reference sequence). This CDR3 has 14 amino acids. The V gene end was trimmed by 6 bases and the J gene end by 3 bases; junction bases not matched to a gene: 4. The CDR3: CASRPGTGYNEQFF. The DNA for the CDR3 is TGTGCCAGTAGACCCGGGACAGGCTACAATGAGCAGTTCTTC.

The chain combines TRBV19 with TRBJ1-5; D remains unclear. Germline V gives CDR1 LNHDA, CDR2 SQIVND (reference sequence). This CDR3 has 12 residues. The V end was cut by 4 bases, the J end by 7 bases, with 8 bases between. Here the CDR3 reads CASSKALQPQHF. For the CDR3, the DNA is TGTGCCAGTAGTAAGGCACTACAGCCCCAGCATTTT. Together with reference TRBV19 and TRBJ1-5, the CDR3 gives the full variable domain: DGGITQSPKYLFRKEGQNVTLSCEQNLNHDAMYWYRQDPGQGLRLIYYSQIVNDFQKGDIAEGYSVSREKKESFPLTVTSAQKNPTAFYLCASSKALQPQHFGDGTRLSIL.

The V call is TRBV6-1, the J call TRBJ1-5; D not resolved. The ends were cut back, 3 bases at V and 4 bases at J, with 4 bases in the middle. The CDR3 has 12 amino acids. Per the germline V gene, CDR1 is MNHNS and CDR2 is SASEGT. The DNA for the CDR3 is TGTGCCAGCAGTGAGGGGAATCAGCCCCAGCATTTT. Its protein product is CASSEGNQPQHF.

This CDR3 is CSVYSGGVAFF. In DNA form, the CDR3 reads TGCAGCGTCTACAGCGGGGGAGTAGCTTTCTTT. The rearrangement joins TRBV29-1 to TRBJ1-1; D is possibly TRBD1 (5 bases). The V end lost 6 bases, the J end lost 10 bases, and 15 bases lay between the germline ends. CDR3 length: 11 amino acids. Germline V gene sequence: CDR1 SQVTM, CDR2 ANQGSEA.

V is TRBV12-3 or TRBV12-4 and J is TRBJ2-7; the match to TRBD1 covers 8 bases. The CDR3 contains 16 residues. The V and J ends lost 3 bases and 0 bases, in that order; junction bases with no gene match: 7. This chain's CDR3 is CASSFSGQGYSYEQYF. Here the CDR3 DNA reads TGTGCCAGCAGTTTTTCTGGACAGGGATACTCCTACGAGCAGTACTTC.

This clonotype was found a few times. This rearrangement joins TRBV5-1 to TRBJ2-7, with D possibly being TRBD1 (6 bases). The CDR3 is 12 residues long. Germline V CDR1 and CDR2: SGHRS, YFSETQ. V lost 5 bases to trimming and J lost 3 bases, with 9 bases between them. The CDR3 sequence: CASSRGGYEQYF. The CDR3 bases are TGCGCCAGCAGTAGAGGGGGCTACGAGCAGTACTTC.

This clonotype was picked up a small number of times. CDR3 coding DNA: TGTGCCAGCAGCTTGAGGCGGGACGGGCGGGAGACCCAGTACTTC. It specifies CASSLRRDGRETQYF. V and J are TRBV7-2 and TRBJ2-5, with a tentative D call TRBD2 (6 bases). Germline V gene lookup returns CDR1 SGHTA and CDR2 FQGNSA. CDR3 length: 15 amino acids. Trimming took off 3 bases at V and 5 bases at J, with 16 bases between the two ends.

The chain uses TRBV5-4 and TRBJ2-7; TRBD2 agrees at 7 bases. CDR1 and CDR2 (germline): SGHNT, YYREEE (reference sequence). The CDR3 contains 14 residues. V lost 5 bases, J lost 6 bases, and 11 bases stayed unmatched. CDR3 coding DNA: TGTGCCAGCAGTTTTGACGGGGAGGGCCCCGAGCAGTACTTC. As protein: CASSFDGEGPEQYF.

In this sample, this clonotype turned up a few times. The rearrangement links TRBV15 to TRBJ1-2; TRBD1 might be the D (5 bases). This CDR3 contains 21 residues. V was clipped by 7 bases and J by 0 bases, with 33 bases between them. Germline CDR1 is LNHNV and CDR2 is YYDKDF (reference sequence). The CDR3 coding sequence is TGTGCCACCAACCTAAGCCCCAGCAGAGATCTCAGACAGATAGCTAACTATGGCTACACCTTC. Residues: CATNLSPSRDLRQIANYGYTF.

V and J are TRBV19 and TRBJ2-3; TRBD2 is a possible D gene (6 bases). Per the germline V gene, CDR1 is LNHDA and CDR2 is SQIVND (reference sequence). This CDR3 has 15 residues. The V and J ends lost 5 bases and 0 bases respectively, with 12 bases between them. The CDR3 is CASSPGDRSTDTQYF. As DNA, the CDR3 is TGTGCCAGTAGTCCGGGGGATAGAAGCACAGATACGCAGTATTTT.

This clonotype was found many times. V gene TRBV7-9 combines with J gene TRBJ2-3; 8 bases are a match to TRBD2. The CDR3 consists of 14 residues. V trimming: 3 bases; J trimming: 6 bases; junction bases outside the gene matches: 5. From germline, CDR1 is SEHNR and CDR2 FQNEAQ (reference sequence). CDR3 sequence reads: CASSLGGRFDTQYF. In DNA form, the CDR3 reads TGTGCCAGCAGCTTGGGCGGGAGGTTTGATACGCAGTATTTT.

This clonotype was found a few times. J is TRBJ2-3 and V is TRBV6-5; the match to TRBD2 covers 10 bases. CDR1 is MNHEY, CDR2 SVGAGI, per germline. The CDR3 length is 18 residues. The V and J ends lost 0 bases and 1 base, in that order; junction bases with no gene match: 7. The CDR3 sequence is CASSYSPLAGEGTDTQYF. The CDR3 coding sequence is TGTGCCAGCAGTTACTCACCTCTAGCGGGAGAAGGCACAGATACGCAGTATTTT.

The chain is built from TRBV12-3 or TRBV12-4 and TRBJ2-4, with D unresolved. The CDR3 totals 15 residues. With 1 base removed from V and 7 bases from J, the gap between germline ends came to 14 bases. The DNA of the CDR3 is TGTGCCAGCAGTTTAGAGGGCGAAAAGGCGAACATTCAGTACTTC. Protein product: CASSLEGEKANIQYF.

This chain uses TRBV7-2 with TRBJ2-5; unclear D gene. In germline, CDR1 is SGHTA, CDR2 FQGNSA. With 1 base removed from V and 5 bases from J, the gap between germline ends came to 14 bases. The CDR3 spans 15 residues. The CDR3 sequence: CASSLDAWAGETQYF. The CDR3 DNA reads as TGTGCCAGCAGCTTAGATGCGTGGGCTGGGGAGACCCAGTACTTC.

V gene TRBV6-6 combines with J gene TRBJ1-2; no reliable D call. V was pared by 6 bases and J by 2 bases, with 10 bases between. The CDR3 sequence is 13 residues long. Germline V gene lookup returns CDR1 MNHNY and CDR2 SVGAGI (reference sequence). CDR3 residues: CASRDGRNYGYTF. CDR3 sequence (DNA): TGTGCCAGCAGAGACGGGCGGAACTATGGCTACACCTTC.